This is a list of T cell receptor beta chains from one sample in a study of cytomegalovirus exposure and HLA in healthy donors. Here immunoSEQ multiplex PCR was the method, and the copy in TCRdb shows in-frame clones only, minus some. The repertoire includes 250,000 to 300,000 clones, 90% of them detected once, and 0.37% sits in the top ten. Sequencing was carried out using PBMCs. These receptors all stem from a woman aged 18-30 years in good health and CMV-seronegative. CDR3s include the opening cysteine and the closing phenylalanine or tryptophan. D genes are given only for firm matches. A clone size is listed for some rows: how often the clone was seen (once, few, many), or a class if it is expanded.

D	size	J	V	DNA	CDR3
NA	NA	TRBJ2-3	TRBV5-1	TGCGCCAGCAGCCTACCGAGATCGCCAACAGATACGCAGTATTTT	CASSLPRSPTDTQYF
TRBD1	NA	TRBJ2-5	TRBV28	TGTGCCAGCAGGTCTCAGGGGGCTTACCAAGAGACCCAGTACTTC	CASRSQGAYQETQYF
NA	NA	TRBJ2-3	TRBV10-3	TGTGCCATCGCTGCCGTAGGAGTGGCAGATACGCAGTATTTT	CAIAAVGVADTQYF
NA	NA	TRBJ1-1	TRBV7-2	TGTGCCAGCATAACGGTGAACACTGAAGCTTTCTTT	CASITVNTEAFF
TRBD1	once	TRBJ2-5	TRBV10-3	TGTGCCATCAGTACCGGACAGGGAGAGACCCAGTACTTC	CAISTGQGETQYF
NA	NA	TRBJ2-4	TRBV6-1	TGTGCCAGCAGTGATACAGGGTGGGGCTTGGACAAAAACATTCAGTACTTC	CASSDTGWGLDKNIQYF
NA	NA	TRBJ1-5	TRBV12-5	TGTGCTAGTGGTTTGCGGGTGGGGGGACTTCAGCCCCAGCATTTT	CASGLRVGGLQPQHF
TRBD1	NA	TRBJ2-1	TRBV27	TGTGCCAGCAGTTTCCAGGACAGGGTTAATGAGCAGTTCTTC	CASSFQDRVNEQFF
NA	NA	TRBJ1-1	TRBV7-7	TGTGCTAGCAGCTTATCAGGGGAAACTGAAGCTTTCTTT	CASSLSGETEAFF
NA	NA	TRBJ2-7	TRBV7-3	TGTGCCAGCAGCCCCGCGGGCTCGGCAGAGCAGTACTTC	CASSPAGSAEQYF
NA	NA	TRBJ1-5	TRBV28	TGTGCCAGCATGAGCGAACAGCCCCAGCATTTT	CASMSEQPQHF
TRBD1	NA	TRBJ1-4	TRBV5-1	TGCGCCAGCAGCTTGACAGGGGAGAATAATGAAAAACTGTTTTTT	CASSLTGENNEKLFF
TRBD1	NA	TRBJ2-7	TRBV4-1	TGCGCCAGCAGCCCGATATACCCGGGACAGAAGAACTACGAGCAGTACTTC	CASSPIYPGQKNYEQYF
TRBD1	NA	TRBJ1-5	TRBV28	TGTGCCAGCAGTTTCCGAGGACAGGGCAATCAGCCCCAGCATTTT	CASSFRGQGNQPQHF
TRBD1	NA	TRBJ1-2	TRBV7-2	TGTGCCAGCAGCATAAGACAGGGGATTGACTATGGCTACACCTTC	CASSIRQGIDYGYTF
TRBD1	NA	TRBJ1-1	TRBV4-3	TGCGCCAGCAGCCAAGTTCAGGGGGCGCGTACTGAAGCTTTCTTT	CASSQVQGARTEAFF
NA	NA	TRBJ1-2	TRBV5-6	TGTGCCAGCAGCCCTACCGGGGATGGCTACACCTTC	CASSPTGDGYTF
NA	NA	TRBJ1-5	TRBV28	TGTGCCAGCAGTTTATTTTCCCGGTACCATCAGCCCCAGCATTTT	CASSLFSRYHQPQHF
NA	NA	TRBJ1-6	TRBV27	TGTGCCAGCGGGGGCAACGGCAATTCACCCCTCCACTTT	CASGGNGNSPLHF
NA	NA	TRBJ1-2	TRBV6-6	TGTGCCATCTGGTCAGGGGAAGTGTACACCTTC	CAIWSGEVYTF
TRBD2	NA	TRBJ2-5	TRBV7-9	TGTGCCAGCAGCTCCCCTAAGCGGGGGGGCCTCCAAGAGACCCAGTACTTC	CASSSPKRGGLQETQYF
NA	NA	TRBJ1-4	TRBV29-1	TGCAGCGTTGACTCCGGGACAAGGGAAAAACTGTTTTTT	CSVDSGTREKLFF
TRBD1	NA	TRBJ1-2	TRBV4-1	TGCGCCAGCAGCCAAGTGGGGACAGGTCATTTGGGCTACACCTTC	CASSQVGTGHLGYTF
NA	NA	TRBJ1-5	TRBV18	TGTGCCAGCTCACTGGAGGGGAGTCAGCCCCAGCATTTT	CASSLEGSQPQHF
NA	NA	TRBJ2-2	TRBV6-1	TGTGCCAGCAGCCAGGGGACCGGGGAGCTGTTTTTT	CASSQGTGELFF
TRBD2	NA	TRBJ2-1	TRBV29-1	TGCAGCGTTGAGGCTAGCGGGGTCAATGAGCAGTTCTTC	CSVEASGVNEQFF
TRBD1	NA	TRBJ1-1	TRBV2	TGTGCCAGCAGTGAACACAGGGGTGGCACTGAAGCTTTCTTT	CASSEHRGGTEAFF
TRBD2	NA	TRBJ2-4	TRBV28	TGTGCCAGCAGTTTAGGTGGGACTAGGGCCAAAAACATTCAGTACTTC	CASSLGGTRAKNIQYF
TRBD2	NA	TRBJ2-7	TRBV2	TGTGCCAGCATGGCGGGGGTGGACGAGCAGTACTTC	CASMAGVDEQYF
NA	NA	TRBJ1-5	TRBV7-2	TGTGCCAGCAGCTTAGGTCTAGCGGGGAGCAATCAGCCCCAGCATTTT	CASSLGLAGSNQPQHF
TRBD1	once	TRBJ2-5	TRBV28	TGTGCCAGCAGCCCTGACAGGGGGATCAAAGAGACCCAGTACTTC	CASSPDRGIKETQYF
NA	NA	TRBJ2-6	TRBV5-1	TGCGCCAGCAGCTCCCCACGGGACAGCGGGTCTGGGGCCAACGTCCTGACTTTC	CASSSPRDSGSGANVLTF
TRBD1	NA	TRBJ2-7	TRBV11-2	TGTGCCAGCAGCCTAGGACAGGGGCGCGAGCAGTACTTC	CASSLGQGREQYF
NA	NA	TRBJ1-5	TRBV18	TGTGCCAGCTCACCTTCGCCGGGACTGAATAGCAATCAGCCCCAGCATTTT	CASSPSPGLNSNQPQHF
NA	NA	TRBJ1-2	TRBV6-5	TGTGCCAGCAGTTTCCTCGGGGTGGACTATGGCTACACCTTC	CASSFLGVDYGYTF
TRBD1	NA	TRBJ1-1	TRBV5-6	TGTGCCAGCAGCAGGCCAGACAGGGAGGAAATGAACACTGAAGCTTTCTTT	CASSRPDREEMNTEAFF
NA	NA	TRBJ1-2	TRBV28	TGTGCCAGCAGTTTGCAGGTCTATGGCTACACCTTC	CASSLQVYGYTF
TRBD2	few	TRBJ2-3	TRBV2	TGTGCCAGCAAGATCGGGACTAGCGTCTCCGATACGCAGTATTTT	CASKIGTSVSDTQYF
NA	NA	TRBJ2-5	TRBV29-1	TGCAGCGTTGAAGGTCTGGTACGGGAGACCCAGTACTTC	CSVEGLVRETQYF
TRBD2	NA	TRBJ2-5	TRBV7-3	TGTGCCAGCAGCCCAGGGACTAGCGGGGAAGAAGAGACCCAGTACTTC	CASSPGTSGEEETQYF
TRBD1	NA	TRBJ1-4	TRBV6-5	TGTGCCAGCGCCCAAGGAACAGGGGATAATGAAAAACTGTTTTTT	CASAQGTGDNEKLFF
TRBD1	NA	TRBJ2-7	TRBV18	TGTGCCAGCTCACCACAGGGGGCCACCTACGAGCAGTACTTC	CASSPQGATYEQYF
NA	NA	TRBJ1-1	TRBV6-1	TGTGCCAGCAGTGAAGCTACAGGGCTTAACACTGAAGCTTTCTTT	CASSEATGLNTEAFF
TRBD1	NA	TRBJ1-2	TRBV29-1	TGCAGCGTCTCCCGGATAGGGACAGGGCGCGCTAACTATGGCTACACCTTC	CSVSRIGTGRANYGYTF
TRBD1	few	TRBJ1-5	TRBV7-6	TGTGCCAGCAGCAAGACAGGGGAGCGTAATCAGCCCCAGCATTTT	CASSKTGERNQPQHF
NA	NA	TRBJ1-3	TRBV27	TGTGCCAGCAGTTTAAGGGGGTCTGGAAACACCATATATTTT	CASSLRGSGNTIYF
TRBD1	NA	TRBJ1-4	TRBV27	TGTGCCAGCAGTCGGGACAGGGTTACTGAAAAACTGTTTTTT	CASSRDRVTEKLFF
NA	once	TRBJ2-5	TRBV7-2	TGTGCCAGCAGCTTAGGGCTAGAGAGCGAGACCCAGTACTTC	CASSLGLESETQYF
NA	NA	TRBJ2-7	TRBV18	TGTGCCAGCTCACCACGAGAGAGCTACGAGCAGTACTTC	CASSPRESYEQYF
TRBD2	NA	TRBJ2-3	TRBV5-1	TGCGCCAGCAGCTTGGGGTCTAGCGGGGTGTCAGATACGCAGTATTTT	CASSLGSSGVSDTQYF
NA	NA	TRBJ1-1	TRBV5-6	TGTGCCAGCAGCTTGTTGGTAGCCCAGGGAGCTTTCTTT	CASSLLVAQGAFF